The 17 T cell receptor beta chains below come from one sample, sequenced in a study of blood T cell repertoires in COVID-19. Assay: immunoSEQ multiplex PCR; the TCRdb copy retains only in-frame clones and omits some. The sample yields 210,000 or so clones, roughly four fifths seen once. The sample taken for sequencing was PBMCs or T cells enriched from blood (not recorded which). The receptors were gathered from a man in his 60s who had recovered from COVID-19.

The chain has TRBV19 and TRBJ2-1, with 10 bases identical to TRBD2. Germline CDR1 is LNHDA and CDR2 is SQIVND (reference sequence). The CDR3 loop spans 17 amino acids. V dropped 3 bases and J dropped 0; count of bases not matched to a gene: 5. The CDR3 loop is CASSIWLAGASYNEQFF. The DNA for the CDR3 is TGTGCCAGTAGTATTTGGCTAGCGGGGGCCTCCTACAATGAGCAGTTCTTC. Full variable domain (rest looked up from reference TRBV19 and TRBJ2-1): DGGITQSPKYLFRKEGQNVTLSCEQNLNHDAMYWYRQDPGQGLRLIYYSQIVNDFQKGDIAEGYSVSREKKESFPLTVTSAQKNPTAFYLCASSIWLAGASYNEQFFGPGTRLTVL.

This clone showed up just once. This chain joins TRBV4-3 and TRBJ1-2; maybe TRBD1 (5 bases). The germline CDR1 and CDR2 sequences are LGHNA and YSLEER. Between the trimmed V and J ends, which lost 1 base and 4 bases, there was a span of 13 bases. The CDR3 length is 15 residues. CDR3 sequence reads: CASSQVSREAYGYTF. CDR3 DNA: TGCGCCAGCAGCCAAGTTAGCAGGGAGGCCTATGGCTACACCTTC.

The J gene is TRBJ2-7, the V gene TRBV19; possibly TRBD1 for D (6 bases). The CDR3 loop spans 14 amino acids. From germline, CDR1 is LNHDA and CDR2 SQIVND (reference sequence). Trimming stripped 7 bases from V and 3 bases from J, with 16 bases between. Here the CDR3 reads CASNRDTTFYEQYF. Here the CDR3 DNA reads TGTGCCAGTAACCGGGACACGACCTTCTACGAGCAGTACTTC.

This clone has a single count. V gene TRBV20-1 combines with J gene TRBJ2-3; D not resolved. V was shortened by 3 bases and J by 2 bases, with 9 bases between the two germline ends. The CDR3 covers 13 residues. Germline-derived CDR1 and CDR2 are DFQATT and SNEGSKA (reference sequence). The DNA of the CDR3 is TGCAGTGCTAGTGGGCAGTTCACAGATACGCAGTATTTT. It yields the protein CSASGQFTDTQYF.

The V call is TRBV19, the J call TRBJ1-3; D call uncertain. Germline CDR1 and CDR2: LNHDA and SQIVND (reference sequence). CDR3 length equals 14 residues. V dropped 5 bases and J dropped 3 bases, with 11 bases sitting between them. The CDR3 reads CASSPLLFGNTIYF. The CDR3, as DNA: TGTGCCAGTAGTCCTCTACTGTTTGGAAACACCATATATTTT.

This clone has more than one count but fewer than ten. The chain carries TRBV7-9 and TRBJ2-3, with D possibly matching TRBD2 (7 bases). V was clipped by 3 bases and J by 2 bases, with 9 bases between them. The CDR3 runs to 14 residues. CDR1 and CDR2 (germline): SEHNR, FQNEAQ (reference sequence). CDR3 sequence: CASSFRGATDTQYF. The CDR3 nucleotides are TGTGCCAGCAGCTTCCGGGGGGCCACAGATACGCAGTATTTT.

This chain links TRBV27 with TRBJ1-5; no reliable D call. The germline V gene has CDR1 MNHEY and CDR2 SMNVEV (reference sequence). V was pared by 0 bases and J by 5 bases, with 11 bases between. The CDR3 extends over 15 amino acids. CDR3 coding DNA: TGTGCCAGCAGTTTATCTTGGCAGGCTGATCAGCCCCAGCATTTT. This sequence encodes CASSLSWQADQPQHF.

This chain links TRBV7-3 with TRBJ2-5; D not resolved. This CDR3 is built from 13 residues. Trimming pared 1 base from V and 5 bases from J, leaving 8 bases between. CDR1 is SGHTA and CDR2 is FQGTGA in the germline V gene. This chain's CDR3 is CASSLKGDETQYF. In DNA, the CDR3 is TGTGCCAGCAGCTTAAAAGGAGATGAGACCCAGTACTTC.

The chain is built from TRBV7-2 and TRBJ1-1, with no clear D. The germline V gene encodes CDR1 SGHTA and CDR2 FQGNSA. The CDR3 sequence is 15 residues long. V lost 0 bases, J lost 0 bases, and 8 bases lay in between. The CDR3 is CASSLAQVLNTEAFF. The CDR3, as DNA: TGTGCCAGCAGCTTAGCGCAGGTTTTGAACACTGAAGCTTTCTTT.

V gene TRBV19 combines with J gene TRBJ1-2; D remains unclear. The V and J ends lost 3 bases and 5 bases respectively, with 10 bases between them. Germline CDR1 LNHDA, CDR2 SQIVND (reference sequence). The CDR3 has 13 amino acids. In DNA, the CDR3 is TGTGCCAGTAGTATCGGAGCAGCATATGGCTACACCTTC. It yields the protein CASSIGAAYGYTF.

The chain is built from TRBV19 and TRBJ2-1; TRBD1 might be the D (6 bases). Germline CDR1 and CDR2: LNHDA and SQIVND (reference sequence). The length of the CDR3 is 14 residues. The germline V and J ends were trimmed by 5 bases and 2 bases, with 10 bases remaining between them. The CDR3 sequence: CASSGGGPYNEQFF. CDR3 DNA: TGTGCCAGTAGTGGGGGCGGTCCCTACAATGAGCAGTTCTTC.

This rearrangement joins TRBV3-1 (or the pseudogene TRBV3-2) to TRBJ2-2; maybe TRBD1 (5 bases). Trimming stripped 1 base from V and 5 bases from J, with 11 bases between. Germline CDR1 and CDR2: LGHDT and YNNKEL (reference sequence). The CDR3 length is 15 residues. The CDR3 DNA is TGTGCCAGCAGCCAAGGCAGGGTCGGGACCGGGGAGCTGTTTTTT. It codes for CASSQGRVGTGELFF.

The CDR3 sequence: CASSEGEGSEQYF. The CDR3, as DNA: TGTGCCAGCAGTGAAGGGGAGGGGTCCGAGCAGTACTTC. The gene calls are TRBV2 and TRBJ2-7; 7 bases line up with TRBD2. The trim removed 1 base at V and 6 bases at J, leaving 3 bases unmatched. The germline V gene has CDR1 SNHLY and CDR2 FYNNEI. CDR3 size: 13 residues.

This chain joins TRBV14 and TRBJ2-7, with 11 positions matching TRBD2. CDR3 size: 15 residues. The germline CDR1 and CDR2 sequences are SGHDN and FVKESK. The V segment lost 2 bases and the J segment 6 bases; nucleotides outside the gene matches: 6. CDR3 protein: CASSQFSGGAGEQYF. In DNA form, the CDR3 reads TGTGCCAGCAGCCAATTTAGCGGGGGGGCTGGCGAGCAGTACTTC.

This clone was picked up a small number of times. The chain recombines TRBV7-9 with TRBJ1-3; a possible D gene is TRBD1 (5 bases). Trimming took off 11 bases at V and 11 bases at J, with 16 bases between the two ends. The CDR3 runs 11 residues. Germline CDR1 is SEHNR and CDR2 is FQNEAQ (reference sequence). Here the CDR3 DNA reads TGTGCCTTTACGGGGGATTTGGCCATATATTTT. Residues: CAFTGDLAIYF.

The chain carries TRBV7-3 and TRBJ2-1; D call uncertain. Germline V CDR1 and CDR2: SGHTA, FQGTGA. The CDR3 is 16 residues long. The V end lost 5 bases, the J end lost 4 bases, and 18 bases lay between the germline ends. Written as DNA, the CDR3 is TGTGCCAGCAGCCTCCAAGCGACCACCCCGTACAATGAGCAGTTCTTC. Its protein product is CASSLQATTPYNEQFF.

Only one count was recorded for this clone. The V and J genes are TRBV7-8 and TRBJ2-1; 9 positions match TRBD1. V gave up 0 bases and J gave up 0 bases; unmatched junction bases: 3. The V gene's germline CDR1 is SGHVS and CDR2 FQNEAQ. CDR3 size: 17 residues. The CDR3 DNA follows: TGTGCCAGCAGCTTAGCACAGGGGGCAGGCTCCTACAATGAGCAGTTCTTC. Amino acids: CASSLAQGAGSYNEQFF. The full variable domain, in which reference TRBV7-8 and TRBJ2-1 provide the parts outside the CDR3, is GAGVSQSPRYKVAKRGQDVALRCDPISGHVSLFWYQQALGQGPEFLTYFQNEAQLDKSGLPSDRFFAERPEGSVSTLKIQRTQQEDSAVYLCASSLAQGAGSYNEQFFGPGTRLTVL.